This TCR beta chain was captured in a study of vaccination and CD4 T cells after COVID-19. Study overall: Collection of post-vaccine samples followed dose two by a median roughly 68 days, spanning a range of 14 to 241. The cells in question were stimulated using overlapping spike peptides derived from SARS-CoV-2, HCoV-NL63, HCoV-OC43 and HCoV-229E.

Cultured CD4+ T-cell DNA underwent Oncomine TCR Beta short-read sequencing. Genomic DNA was isolated from CD4+ T cells that had been cultured. TCRdb reprocessed the PCR reads via MiXCR and lists one record per CDR3 protein. The sample lists 20,000 to 25,000 distinct CDR3 sequences; 60% were seen once. This sample's treatment: approximately nine-day PBMC culture with coronavirus spike peptide pools or control peptides (ViraFEST assay). Details on this clonotype: Its specificity is unknown.

CDR1 SGHRS and CDR2 YFSETQ come from the germline V gene. The CDR3 extends over 14 amino acids. The V and J ends lost 4 bases and 2 bases respectively, with 12 bases between them. The chain is built from TRBV5-1 and TRBJ2-5, with D hard to call. This sequence was found in a human donor who received a COVID-19 vaccine. Sample: CD4+ T cells from blood, cultured in vitro, taken after SARS-CoV-2 vaccination. The CDR3 sequence is CASSQRRMQETQYF. Here the CDR3 DNA reads TGCGCCAGCAGCCAGAGACGGATGCAAGAGACCCAGTACTTC.